This TCR beta chain was recorded in a study of cytomegalovirus exposure and HLA in healthy donors (dated by TCRdb to 2016 to 2017). As for the study more broadly: According to an earlier analysis of several hundred of the donors, some 170 million T cells yielded 117 million unique TCR beta sequences and 276 Gb of sequence data. An early release covering around 630 HLA-typed donors comprised roughly 300 gigabases of sequencing data and roughly 86 million unique TCR sequences. Of the 350 to 450 genotyped donors, 80% to 90% were placed in the genetic ancestry cluster associated with self-reported Caucasian donors. The aim of the study was to test whether cataloging public T cell receptors could identify signatures of past pathogen exposure. The T cell repertoires of under 750 subjects were profiled by immunosequencing and related to cytomegalovirus serostatus. Along with the approximately 600-subject first cohort, a separate validation cohort of 120 different subjects was used. To predict cytomegalovirus infection status, the study combined high-throughput TCR immunosequencing, statistical association of individual TCRs with disease status, and machine learning. A later analysis re-analyzed previously published TCR beta repertoires from 500 to 700 donors and added high-resolution HLA genotyping to study TCR occurrence patterns. Rather than using new phenotypic data, the later analysis identified candidate immune exposures from TCR beta sequences and from how often those sequences occurred across donors. To decide whether each TCR beta V gene segment behaved as functional or pseudogenic, an earlier analysis of some 600 of the donors relied on high-throughput TCR beta sequencing. Alongside the repertoire data, information on donor age, sex, ethnicity and CMV serostatus was compiled. Genome-wide SNP genotypes for about 65% of the 666 donors were used in a later genetic analysis, which treated that subset as a discovery cohort. Every repertoire in the discovery cohort had been generated on one and the same sequencing platform. Class I and class II HLA loci were covered by the typing at four-digit resolution. The number of typed donors differed by locus: roughly 620-640 for A, B, C, DRB1 and DQB1; 500 to 550 for DQA1; approximately 610 for DPA1; and some 430 for DPB1. A handful of DR-DQ haplotypes were treated as single units for association and clustering because of strong linkage in the cohort. Among roughly 400 genotyped donors of the cohort, an average of roughly 240,000 unique TCR beta nucleotide sequences were sequenced per donor, about a sixth of them non-productive.

Unmatched junction bases come to 6, with V trimmed by 4 bases and J by 2 bases. Reading from cysteine to phenylalanine, the CDR3 counts 14 amino acids. Kept here is only the CDR3 DNA, which spans 42 bases and is read in frame from base 1. CDR1 and CDR2, per the germline V gene, are SQVTM and ANQGSEA. Library generation was performed with the immunoSEQ multiplex PCR assay. For the multiplex PCR, a mixture combining 60 forward primers for TCR Vbeta segments and 13 reverse primers for TCR Jbeta segments was used. A multiplex PCR assay on genomic DNA amplified the CDR3 region of rearranged TCR beta genes. Amplified TCR beta libraries were sequenced as 87-base-pair reads on the Illumina HiSeq System. The paper's data handling went like this. A later analysis tallied approximately 87 million unique TCR beta chains across the 660 or so repertoires, and approximately 9.9 million of those chains were shared by two or more donors. A nearest-neighbor algorithm error-corrected the raw reads and collapsed the reads into unique sequences, merging closely related sequences to remove PCR and sequencing errors. Alignment of CDR3 sequences to IMGT reference sequences was used to assign V, D and J gene segments. Each retained sequence needed at least a six-nucleotide match to both a V gene segment and a J gene segment. A rearrangement counted as productive if the CDR3 had no stop codons and remained in frame with V and J, and every other rearrangement counted as non-productive. Following IMGT convention, CDR3 was defined as the stretch from the second conserved V-encoded cysteine to the conserved J-encoded phenylalanine. Sequences without an unambiguous match to a single V gene segment were excluded from the earlier analysis of over 500 of the donors. In an earlier analysis of some 590 of the donors, V segments were called functional above 56.7% productive rearrangements and were called segregating when the between-donor standard deviation exceeded 5%. A statistical classification framework was built for diagnosing cytomegalovirus status from the catalog of TCR beta chain sequences. In a later analysis, V and J genes were assigned by comparing TCR nucleotide sequences against IMGT/GENE-DB human TR gene sequences. In a later analysis, CDR3 sequences and most-parsimonious VDJ recombination scenarios were assigned using the TCRdist pipeline. A later analysis defined each TCR beta chain by its CDR3 amino acid sequence plus V-gene family, and excluded reads lacking a unique V-gene family. As a way to deal with suspected cross-contamination and a sequencing artifact, a later analysis dropped 592 nucleotide sequences that were highly shared and had low generation probability. In a later analysis, a clonal expansion index for each public chain was calculated from normalized within-repertoire ranks of inferred template counts. In a later analysis, generation probabilities were computed using a VDJ recombination model fitted to out-of-frame rearrangements, and the results were checked against IGoR. Hypergeometric tests were used in a later analysis to score TCR-TCR, TCR-HLA and TCR-CMV co-occurrence, with a repertoire-size bias correction applied to the TCR pairs. A later analysis estimated false discovery rates by permuting HLA or CMV assignments 20 times. In a later analysis, co-occurring TCRs were grouped with DBSCAN, and TCRdist sequence similarity was added when clustering was performed within HLA-allele-positive subsets. For co-occurrence clustering, repertoires with fewer than 30,000 or more than 120,000 public chains were excluded, along with 5 or 6 repertoires with anomalous nucleotide sharing. Drawn from immuneACCESS, this table holds only the in-frame rearrangements with V and J called that TCRdb kept. Clones are partly lost; checked studies trace under half to an unresolved V gene and leave the rest unexplained. That table supplies the V and J calls and clone size; D and trimming were determined from the DNA. In this sample the table shows roughly 96,000 clones, 65% to 80% of which occur a single time. The ten largest account for over 12% of the sample.

As for this clone: Its antigen remains undetermined. No base quality values were provided; no much bigger clone lies one nucleotide off.

Overall study outcomes, separate from this receptor: For the cohort, immune exposure information was limited to CMV serostatus. Correlated functional status among segregating V segments might reflect linkage disequilibrium, but an unknown experimental factor could not be ruled out. The study listed 170 or so TCR beta chains as associated with cytomegalovirus. In a later genetic analysis, fewer N-insertions in productive TCRs were reported among donors in an Asian-associated ancestry cluster than the roughly 700-donor mean. A further reported finding was that TCR beta sequences accurately predicted the HLA-A and HLA-B alleles for most subjects in the first cohort. The authors suggested that the approach could potentially be extended to other disease states and immunological phenotypes. V-gene and J-gene trimming of TCR beta chains was associated with a missense DCLRE1C variant in a later genetic analysis, and the association was replicated in an independent cohort. Because HLA typing was unavailable for some donors at each locus, only the typed subset was used in association tests. Three of the identified cytomegalovirus-associated TCR beta chains were confirmed in vitro to be specific for cytomegalovirus antigens. In a later analysis, 16,951 TCR beta sequences were associated with specific HLA alleles at a false discovery rate of 0.05. The classifier was reported to diagnose cytomegalovirus status with high specificity and sensitivity in both the original and validation cohorts. Roughly uniform sequencing depth across donors was assumed in presence/absence analyses, although this assumption may not hold. In a later analysis, HLA-associated TCR beta chains were found to be more clonally expanded and to have lower generation probabilities than equally common non-associated chains. Assigning TCR associations to individual alleles was difficult when HLA alleles, especially DR and DQ, strongly co-occurred. Most TCR sequences were seen in very few donors, while some public TCRs were found in many individuals. In a later analysis, several top co-occurrence clusters were reported to appear linked to parvovirus B19, influenza, CMV and Epstein-Barr virus. Roughly 17 rarely observed V segments, including chromosome 9 orphons, were excluded from the earlier analysis of some 590 of the donors because counts were too low. The cohort was sequenced for TCR beta chains only, and without alpha or paired-chain data the features that could be detected were limited. A later analysis found that most CMV-associated TCR beta chains appeared HLA-restricted, with HLA associations seemingly driven largely by CMV exposure. An earlier analysis of roughly 570 of the donors showed that most TCR beta V segments appeared in productive rearrangements either about 87% or about 30% of the time, which broadly matched IMGT annotations. In a later analysis, the rate of TCR association differed among HLA loci, with DRB1 alleles having the most associated TCRs and HLA-C alleles having the fewest. A cluster of highly shared sequence variants was judged likely to be a technical artifact of the sequencing pipeline. Some IMGT-functional V segments, including TRBV6-2 and TRBV6-3, could not be distinguished by the 87-base-pair reads and were therefore excluded.

In total, around 600 healthy bone marrow donors made up the cohort. At the time of sampling, all cohort members were nominally healthy, though unrecorded immune exposures were likely present. The donor tested CMV seropositive, placing the donor among the 289 seropositive members of the cohort. Each donor provided a peripheral blood sample, and peripheral blood mononuclear cells were used for TCR beta sequencing. Genomic DNA was extracted from the blood cell samples with the Qiagen DNeasy Blood Extraction Kit. The chain is made from TRBV29-1 and TRBJ2-3, and 7 junction bases match TRBD2. Source material: PBMCs. This sequence was found in a woman in her sixties or seventies in good health and CMV-seropositive. This receptor has the CDR3 CSVGLGTNTDTQYF. The DNA sequence is given as TGCAGCGTTGGCCTGGGGACTAACACAGATACGCAGTATTTT.